These T cell receptor beta chains were read from a single sample in a study of beta chain features in type 1 diabetes. Using immunoSEQ multiplex PCR, the repertoire was profiled, and TCRdb retains in-frame clones only, with some absent. The sample lists roughly 340,000 clones; 10% to 15% were seen once. Input material: naive CD4+ T cells from blood. Every receptor here comes from a woman under 30 with type 1 diabetes. CDR3s include the opening cysteine and the closing phenylalanine or tryptophan. Each record gives: V gene, J gene, D gene, clone size, CDR3 DNA, CDR3 protein. The D gene is left open where the match is weak. Only part of the rows carry a size: once, few, many, or a class if the clone is expanded.

TRBV9	TRBJ2-3	.	few	TGTGCCAGCAGCGTAAGTGGTGGCGGTAGCACAGATACGCAGTATTTT	CASSVSGGGSTDTQYF
TRBV6-5	TRBJ1-2	.	few	TGTGCCAGCAGCCGACACCTTAACTATGGCTACACCTTC	CASSRHLNYGYTF
TRBV15	TRBJ2-3	.	.	TGTGCCACCAGCAGACCCCCCAGGGTAGATACGCAGTATTTT	CATSRPPRVDTQYF
TRBV9	TRBJ1-3	.	few	TGTGCCAGCAGCGTACAGGGATCTGGAAACACCATATATTTT	CASSVQGSGNTIYF
TRBV2	TRBJ2-6	.	.	TGTGCCAGCAGCAGCACAGGGCCTGGGGCCAACGTCCTGACTTTC	CASSSTGPGANVLTF
TRBV28	TRBJ1-1	TRBD1	.	TGTGCCAGCAGTATCGGGACAGACGAAGCTTTCTTT	CASSIGTDEAFF
TRBV7-2	TRBJ2-5	TRBD2	.	TGTGCCAGCAGCTTGAGGGTAGCGGGGATGGAGACCCAGTACTTC	CASSLRVAGMETQYF
TRBV7-9	TRBJ1-2	.	.	TGTGCCAGCAGCTTATCCAGGGAGGGCTATGGCTACACCTTC	CASSLSREGYGYTF
TRBV11-2	TRBJ2-7	TRBD2	.	TGTGCCAGCAGCTCCAATCGGTTCCTAGCGGGGGGGGAGCAGTACTTC	CASSSNRFLAGGEQYF
TRBV6-6	TRBJ2-1	.	.	TGTGCCAGCAGTTATGGTGGCGGCTCCTACAATGAGCAGTTCTTC	CASSYGGGSYNEQFF
TRBV30	TRBJ1-4	.	.	TGTGCCTGGAGTGGCCGAGGGGGGGGAAATGAAAAACTGTTTTTT	CAWSGRGGGNEKLFF
TRBV7-2	TRBJ2-1	TRBD1	few	TGTGCCAGCAGCTTGGGACAGGGTCCCCACAATGAGCAGTTCTTC	CASSLGQGPHNEQFF
TRBV7-9	TRBJ2-3	TRBD2	.	TGTGCCAGCAGCTTAGCCCAAACGACTAGCGGGGCCGATACGCAGTATTTT	CASSLAQTTSGADTQYF
TRBV9	TRBJ2-7	.	.	TGTGCCAGCGGCGGCTGGGAGGGGGGGCCGCAGTACTTC	CASGGWEGGPQYF
TRBV9	TRBJ1-5	.	.	TGTGCCAGCAGCGGCTCAGGGGTCCTCAATCAGCCCCAGCATTTT	CASSGSGVLNQPQHF
TRBV12-5	TRBJ1-6	.	few	TGTGCTAGTGGTTCCAACCCCACCGGACGGGGGAATAATTCACCCCTCCACTTT	CASGSNPTGRGNNSPLHF
TRBV4-2	TRBJ2-3	.	few	TGTGCCAGCAGCTTAGCCGTCACAGATACGCAGTATTTT	CASSLAVTDTQYF
TRBV5-1	TRBJ2-7	.	few	TGCGCCAGCCGTGCGGGACCGACCTACGAGCAGTACTTC	CASRAGPTYEQYF
TRBV7-9	TRBJ1-1	.	.	TGTGCCAGCACGCAGTACGCTGAAGCTTTCTTT	CASTQYAEAFF
TRBV4-3	TRBJ2-3	TRBD2	.	TGCGCCAGCAGCCCAACCCTAGCGGGCCAGGGCCATAGCACAGATACGCAGTATTTT	CASSPTLAGQGHSTDTQYF
TRBV10-3	TRBJ2-7	TRBD1	.	TGTGCCACCGGGACAGGGGTATACGAGCAGTACTTC	CATGTGVYEQYF
TRBV5-1	TRBJ1-1	TRBD1	.	TGCGCCAGCAGCACGACAGGGGCCACTGAAGCTTTCTTT	CASSTTGATEAFF
TRBV5-1	TRBJ1-2	.	.	TGCGCCAGCAGCTTGGGTGGGCTCTACTATGGCTACACCTTC	CASSLGGLYYGYTF
TRBV9	TRBJ1-5	.	.	TGTGCCAGCAGCGAAGGACAGAGCGATAGCAATCAGCCCCAGCATTTT	CASSEGQSDSNQPQHF
TRBV15	TRBJ1-2	TRBD1	.	TGTGCCACCAGCAGGGACAGGGAGTCCTATGGCTACACCTTC	CATSRDRESYGYTF
TRBV7-8	TRBJ2-5	TRBD2	few	TGTGCCACCCTAGCGGGGGGGCCGGGGGAGACCCAGTACTTC	CATLAGGPGETQYF
TRBV30	TRBJ1-2	.	few	TGTGCCTGGAGGGTCGCGGGTAGCTACACCTTC	CAWRVAGSYTF
TRBV19	TRBJ2-3	TRBD2	.	TGTGCCAGTAGTATGCTAGCGGGAGCGTTAACAGATACGCAGTATTTT	CASSMLAGALTDTQYF
TRBV5-8	TRBJ1-4	.	.	TGTGCCAGCAGCTTGGGGACAGCTGCAACTAATGAAAAACTGTTTTTT	CASSLGTAATNEKLFF
TRBV15	TRBJ2-7	.	few	TGTGCCACCAGCGAGCGGAAGAGCTCCTACGAGCAGTACTTC	CATSERKSSYEQYF
TRBV27	TRBJ1-2	TRBD1	.	TGTGCCAGCAGTCCCCGACAGGGCGGCTATGGCTACACCTTC	CASSPRQGGYGYTF
TRBV7-8	TRBJ2-5	TRBD1	.	TGTGCCAGCAGCCCCCGGGACAGGGCGGAGACCCAGTACTTC	CASSPRDRAETQYF
TRBV28	TRBJ1-1	TRBD1	few	TGTGCCAGCAGTTCCGCGGGACAGACGGACACTGAAGCTTTCTTT	CASSSAGQTDTEAFF
TRBV19	TRBJ1-2	.	few	TGTGCCAGTAGTATCTTCGGGAACTATGGCTACACCTTC	CASSIFGNYGYTF
TRBV11-3	TRBJ2-7	.	.	TGTGCCAGCAGCCAAACAGGGACAAACTACGAGCAGTACTTC	CASSQTGTNYEQYF
TRBV4-1	TRBJ1-1	.	few	TGCGCCAGCAGCGCCCCGACCGGGGAGAACACTGAAGCTTTCTTT	CASSAPTGENTEAFF
TRBV5-4	TRBJ1-1	.	few	TGTGCCAGCAGCTTGGCGGGACAACGGAACACTGAAGCTTTCTTT	CASSLAGQRNTEAFF
TRBV2	TRBJ2-4	TRBD1	few	TGTGCCAGCAACCTGGACAGGGGTGAAAACATTCAGTACTTC	CASNLDRGENIQYF
TRBV7-2	TRBJ1-1	.	.	TGTGCCAGCAGCTTTTCAGGGTCCACTGAAGCTTTCTTT	CASSFSGSTEAFF
TRBV28	TRBJ2-7	TRBD1	.	TGTGCCAGCAGCCCCGGGACAGGGGGTTCCGAGCAGTACTTC	CASSPGTGGSEQYF
TRBV6-5	TRBJ2-5	.	.	TGTGCCAGCAGGGGTCTCTTCGGGAGAGGGACCCAGTACTTC	CASRGLFGRGTQYF
TRBV6-5	TRBJ1-3	.	.	TGTGCCAGCAGGACTGGGGGAAACACCATATATTTT	CASRTGGNTIYF
TRBV19	TRBJ2-2	.	.	TGTGCCAGTAGTATGGTACTAGGGTTTACCGGGGAGCTGTTTTTT	CASSMVLGFTGELFF
TRBV7-9	TRBJ2-2	.	.	TGTGCCAGCAGCAGAGAAGTGAGGAACACCGGGGAGCTGTTTTTT	CASSREVRNTGELFF
TRBV11-2	TRBJ2-3	TRBD2	.	TGTGCCAGCAGCTCCGGACTAGCGGGATACACAGATACGCAGTATTTT	CASSSGLAGYTDTQYF
TRBV7-8	TRBJ2-5	.	.	TGTGCCAGCAGCTCACACAGGTTCCCCCAAGAGACCCAGTACTTC	CASSSHRFPQETQYF
TRBV4-2	TRBJ2-1	TRBD2	few	TGTGCCAGCAGCCAGGCCCAACTAGCGGGAGGATACAATGAGCAGTTCTTC	CASSQAQLAGGYNEQFF
TRBV15	TRBJ2-1	.	few	TGTGCCACCAGCAGAGATAAGGTAGACAACCGTGAGCAGTTCTTC	CATSRDKVDNREQFF
TRBV2	TRBJ2-1	.	.	TGTGCCAGCAAACCCATTAGAGAGGATGAGCAGTTCTTC	CASKPIREDEQFF
TRBV5-1	TRBJ1-1	TRBD1	.	TGCGCCAGCAGCCAGACAGGGTCCACTGAAGCTTTCTTT	CASSQTGSTEAFF
TRBV4-3	TRBJ2-1	.	.	TGCGCCAGCAGCCCTGGGACCCCCGGGGGATGGGAATTCTTC	CASSPGTPGGWEFF
TRBV18	TRBJ1-2	.	few	TGTGCCAGCTCACCCCCCTCGGGCAGGGATTATGGCTACACCTTC	CASSPPSGRDYGYTF
TRBV30	TRBJ1-2	.	few	TGTGCCTGGGGCAGGGATAACTATGGCTACACCTTC	CAWGRDNYGYTF
TRBV5-8	TRBJ2-1	TRBD2	.	TGTGCCAGCAGCCCGCGGACTAGCGGCACTTATTCACCAACCTACAATGAGCAGTTCTTC	CASSPRTSGTYSPTYNEQFF